These T cell receptor beta chains were read from a single sample in a study of identical twins. Each CDR3 protein gets one entry after TCRdb re-called the 5' RACE reads with MiXCR. Of 1.5 million to 2 million distinct CDR3 sequences listed, about 32% are singletons. The sample was cord blood. Source of these receptors: a newborn girl in good health. CDR3s leave out the opening cysteine and the closing phenylalanine or tryptophan. The size entry is marked missing in some rows and otherwise reads once, few, many or a size class.

V: TRBV6-1; size: NA; length: 15; J: TRBJ2-3; CDR3: ASSETLQGAFKDTQY
V: TRBV29-1; size: many; length: 11; J: TRBJ2-3; CDR3: SVALESTDTQY
V: TRBV20-1; size: NA; length: 11; J: TRBJ2-1; CDR3: SARDPGPQTQF
V: TRBV9; size: once; length: 12; J: NA; CDR3: ASSPESAYNEQY
V: TRBV7-2; size: many; length: 12; J: TRBJ2-3; CDR3: ASSPGPNTDTQY
V: TRBV5-1; size: few; length: 11; J: TRBJ2-3; CDR3: ASSRLVTDTQY
V: TRBV27; size: NA; length: 11; J: TRBJ1-2; CDR3: ASSSGPGGGYT
V: TRBV7-8; size: NA; length: 15; J: TRBJ2-3; CDR3: ASSLISGAFVTDTQY
V: TRBV4-1; size: NA; length: 16; J: TRBJ2-4; CDR3: ASSQGGGGLLAKNIQY
V: TRBV3-1; size: few; length: 15; J: TRBJ2-1; CDR3: ASSPFSGSYTYNEQF
V: TRBV27; size: NA; length: 13; J: TRBJ2-7; CDR3: ASSYRVLGGDEQY
V: TRBV20-1; size: NA; length: 11; J: TRBJ1-1; CDR3: SAKSGTSTEAF
V: TRBV20-1; size: few; length: 12; J: TRBJ1-1; CDR3: SAKESAGRTEAF
V: TRBV5-1; size: NA; length: 11; J: TRBJ2-3; CDR3: ASSGGLRHTQY
V: TRBV20-1; size: NA; length: 13; J: NA; CDR3: SAETASGTYNEQY
V: TRBV7-9; size: NA; length: 17; J: TRBJ2-3; CDR3: ASRGPGQETREVGDTQY
V: TRBV20-1; size: many; length: 11; J: TRBJ2-7; CDR3: SASRDRGYEQY
V: TRBV10-3; size: NA; length: 12; J: TRBJ1-5; CDR3: ATRDRGLNQPQH
V: TRBV6-6; size: few; length: 13; J: TRBJ2-1; CDR3: ASSPPQRERNEQF
V: TRBV7-2; size: NA; length: 14; J: TRBJ2-1; CDR3: ASSSPIAGRYNEQF
V: TRBV28; size: NA; length: 14; J: TRBJ2-5; CDR3: ASSEPLDRAGETQY
V: TRBV20-1; size: NA; length: 12; J: NA; CDR3: SARTPSSYNEQY
V: TRBV27; size: NA; length: 13; J: TRBJ2-7; CDR3: ASSFALVPSYEQY
V: TRBV27; size: few; length: 16; J: NA; CDR3: ASSHRDRGRLFSYEQY
V: TRBV4-2; size: NA; length: 12; J: TRBJ2-5; CDR3: ASSQRQASYGQY
V: TRBV6-2/TRBV6-3; size: once; length: 12; J: TRBJ1-2; CDR3: ASSPERWAYGYT
V: TRBV3-1; size: few; length: 12; J: TRBJ2-1; CDR3: ASSLFSSYNEQF
V: TRBV12-3/TRBV12-4; size: few; length: 17; J: TRBJ2-4; CDR3: ASSLRLAGGPLPKNIQY
V: TRBV18; size: NA; length: 15; J: TRBJ2-3; CDR3: ASSPRTGVEGTDTQY
V: TRBV20-1; size: NA; length: 13; J: TRBJ1-5; CDR3: SARSTTERMQPQH
V: TRBV2; size: NA; length: 12; J: TRBJ1-5; CDR3: ASSEEGARQPQH
V: TRBV29-1; size: few; length: 11; J: TRBJ2-1; CDR3: SVAGATYNEQF
V: TRBV18; size: few; length: 14; J: TRBJ1-2; CDR3: ASSPQSGKPNYGYT
V: TRBV28; size: NA; length: 13; J: TRBJ2-5; CDR3: ASSLVTGAGETQY
V: TRBV9; size: NA; length: 11; J: TRBJ1-2; CDR3: ASSVNSLYGYT
V: TRBV20-1; size: few; length: 10; J: TRBJ2-7; CDR3: SARSGSHEQY
V: TRBV20-1; size: NA; length: 14; J: TRBJ2-7; CDR3: SASSQSQLRNNEQY
V: TRBV6-5; size: few; length: 13; J: TRBJ1-4; CDR3: ASSINSRLNEKLF
V: TRBV20-1; size: few; length: 13; J: TRBJ1-2; CDR3: SAYNPGQPNYGYT
V: TRBV24-1; size: NA; length: 12; J: TRBJ2-7; CDR3: ATSDPRTGYEQY
V: TRBV20-1; size: NA; length: 11; J: NA; CDR3: SARTGGQETQF
V: TRBV27; size: many; length: 11; J: TRBJ1-1; CDR3: ASSFVQNTEAF
V: TRBV14; size: NA; length: 11; J: TRBJ1-1; CDR3: ASSVTVNTEAF
V: TRBV2; size: NA; length: 13; J: TRBJ1-6; CDR3: ASSGILGVNSPLH
V: TRBV20-1; size: NA; length: 12; J: TRBJ2-5; CDR3: SARVASGINEQY
V: TRBV2; size: NA; length: 12; J: TRBJ2-7; CDR3: ASEQAGTTYEQY
V: TRBV10-3; size: NA; length: 14; J: TRBJ1-2; CDR3: AISESGRRANYGYT
V: TRBV3-1; size: NA; length: 12; J: TRBJ1-4; CDR3: ASSRGGSTEKLF
V: TRBV12-3/TRBV12-4; size: few; length: 12; J: TRBJ2-1; CDR3: ASSAPFPGDEQF